The sequence of this TCR beta chain was determined in a study of OX40 agonist ivuxolimab in advanced cancers. Study background: A male proportion of about 84% was recorded, with mean age approximately 56 years and range about 20 to 85. Under the entry rules, prior anti-PD-1, anti-PD-L1 or anti-CTLA-4 therapy was allowed, and approximately 40% had some. Notes on the study in general: Among the nonresponders, some also had low normalized T-cell clonal expansion.

In regard to this clone: Its target is unknown.

CDR3 length: 17 residues. The J segment lost 3 bases and the V segment lost 1 base, leaving 7 bases of the junction unmatched. The V gene's germline CDR1 is MGHRA and CDR2 YSYEKL. Patients were ruled out by autoimmune disease history or systemic immunosuppression. Using immunoSEQ multiplex PCR, the repertoire was profiled, and TCRdb retains in-frame clones only, with some absent. The repertoire holds roughly 59,000 clones, approximately 88% seen once, with more than 4.5% in the top ten. This chain joins TRBV4-1 and TRBJ2-3; TRBD2 aligns across 10 bases. Here the sequenced sample was CD4+ or CD8+ T cells sorted from blood, taken in a trial of the OX40 agonist ivuxolimab. This sequence originates from an adult with an advanced solid tumor such as melanoma, head and neck, liver or kidney cancer. The CDR3 is CASSQVAAGGPTDTQYF. CDR3 sequence (DNA): TGCGCCAGCAGCCAAGTGGCAGCGGGGGGGCCTACAGATACGCAGTATTTT.